The 8 T cell receptor beta chains below all came from one sample that was sequenced in a study of blood T cells in healthy people across ages. Alongside a J-beta primer mix, a sample-barcoded 5' primer served in a second PCR lasting about 7 to 11 cycles. One entry per CDR3 protein results from TCRdb running MiXCR on the 5' RACE reads. This table has about 970,000 distinct CDR3 sequences, roughly 47% appearing once. The sequencing sample was made of blood. Every receptor here comes from a woman aged 60-75 years in good health.

The chain has TRBV20-1 and TRBJ2-5, with 11 nucleotides matching TRBD2. Looked up from germline, CDR1 is DFQATT and CDR2 is SNEGSKA (reference sequence). With 6 bases clipped from V and 11 bases from J, the junction kept 17 bases outside the gene matches. The CDR3 covers 15 residues. DNA of the CDR3: TGCAGTGCGACTCCTACTAGCGGGAGAGGAAATGAGCAGTACTTC. It specifies CSATPTSGRGNEQYF.

The V call is TRBV20-1, the J call TRBJ1-2; 10 nucleotides align to TRBD1. The CDR3 runs 14 residues. J gave up 5 bases and V 6 bases, and 9 bases lay outside the gene matches. CDR1 is DFQATT and CDR2 is SNEGSKA in the germline V gene (reference sequence). The chain's CDR3 is CSANTGQGGYGYTF. In nucleotides, the CDR3 is TGCAGTGCAAACACCGGACAGGGGGGATATGGCTACACCTTC.

The rearrangement links TRBV7-2 to TRBJ2-7, with D perhaps matching TRBD1 or TRBD2 (5 bases each). V was shortened by 5 bases and J by 2 bases, with 19 bases between the two germline ends. CDR3 size: 16 residues. The germline CDR1 and CDR2 sequences are SGHTA and FQGNSA. In nucleotides, the CDR3 is TGTGCCAGCAGCCTTGAACCGGGACGGACGACCTACGAGCAGTACTTC. Protein sequence: CASSLEPGRTTYEQYF.

The chain combines TRBV4-1 with TRBJ2-7; D remains ambiguous. The last part of the DNA fits TRBJ2-5 better; the J call may be wrong. From germline, CDR1 is MGHRA and CDR2 YSYEKL. The CDR3 is made up of 13 amino acids. CDR3 sequence (DNA): TGCGCCAGCAGCCAAGTCATTCGGGAGACCCAGTACTTC. Its protein is CASSQVIRETQYF.

A few counts support this clonotype. This chain joins TRBV15 and TRBJ2-3, with a weak D call TRBD1 (7 bases). Looked up from germline, CDR1 is LNHNV and CDR2 is YYDKDF (reference sequence). The CDR3 contains 14 residues. V lost 8 bases and J lost 3, with 15 bases in between. The DNA of the CDR3 is TGTGCCACCTATCCAGGGGGGAAGACAGATACGCAGTATTTT. Amino acid sequence: CATYPGGKTDTQYF.

The chain is built from TRBV6-1 and TRBJ2-1; D possibly corresponds to TRBD1 (5 bases). The germline gives CDR1 MNHNS, CDR2 SASEGT. The CDR3 spans 15 residues. Trimming removed 6 bases at V and 0 bases at J, with 12 bases between. The CDR3: CASRVDSSSYNEQFF. The CDR3 coding sequence is TGTGCCAGCAGAGTAGACAGTAGCTCCTACAATGAGCAGTTCTTC.

The CDR3 region is CANTPNRGGTEAFF. In DNA form, the CDR3 reads TGTGCCAACACCCCCAACAGGGGCGGTACGGAAGCTTTCTTT. The rearrangement links TRBV6-5 to TRBJ1-1, with TRBD1 identical over 7 bases. From germline, CDR1 is MNHEY and CDR2 SVGAGI. There are 14 residues in the CDR3. The V and J ends lost 10 bases and 8 bases, in that order; junction bases with no gene match: 16.

V is TRBV29-1 and J is TRBJ1-2; 9 bases align to TRBD1. The V segment lost 7 bases and the J segment 6 bases; nucleotides outside the gene matches: 6. The CDR3 runs 12 residues. Germline-derived CDR1 and CDR2 are SQVTM and ANQGSEA. CDR3 protein: CSAPRDRDGYTF. The CDR3 region has the DNA TGCAGCGCTCCGAGGGACAGGGATGGCTACACCTTC.